The 8 T cell receptor beta chains reported below all come from one sample, sequenced in a study of STAT5B mutations in CD4+ large granular lymphocyte leukemia. Method: immunoSEQ multiplex PCR; TCRdb's copy keeps in-frame clones and lacks some. The sample lists roughly 48,000 clones; about three quarters were seen once. The material sequenced was CD4+ T cells from blood buffy coats. The receptors here all came from a human donor in good health.

The rearrangement uses TRBV30 and TRBJ2-5; TRBD2 might be the D (6 bases). The CDR3 spans 14 residues. Germline CDR1 reads GTSNPN; CDR2 reads SVGIG (reference sequence). V lost 0 bases, J lost 5 bases, and 13 bases lay in between. This CDR3 is CAWSVPGGVETQYF. The CDR3 DNA reads as TGTGCCTGGAGTGTACCGGGCGGGGTCGAGACCCAGTACTTC.

The V and J genes are TRBV18 and TRBJ1-3; possibly TRBD1 for D (5 bases). Trimming pared 2 bases from V and 8 bases from J, leaving 19 bases between. This CDR3 region has 16 residues. Germline V lookup: CDR1 KGHSH, CDR2 LQKENI. In DNA, the CDR3 is TGTGCCAGCTCACCATCGGGGGGGGTCGAACTACACACCATATATTTT. Residues: CASSPSGGVELHTIYF.

This chain links TRBV5-1 with TRBJ1-1, with D possibly matching TRBD1 (6 bases). CDR1 is SGHRS, CDR2 YFSETQ, per germline. This CDR3 region has 12 residues. V shed 2 bases and J shed 11 bases, with 13 bases lying between them. CDR3 in DNA: TGCGCCAGCAGCTTAGGGGGGAGTTTGGCTTTCTTT. It specifies CASSLGGSLAFF.

The rearrangement links TRBV28 to TRBJ2-4; no clear D. CDR1 is MDHEN and CDR2 is SYDVKM in the germline V gene. This CDR3 has 17 residues. Trimming left V 2 bases short and J 0 bases short, with 14 bases between. The CDR3 region has the DNA TGTGCCAGCAGTTTAAGGGTTAGACTCACAGCCAAAAACATTCAGTACTTC. Translation gives CASSLRVRLTAKNIQYF.

The rearrangement links TRBV19 to TRBJ1-2; no clear D. There are 13 residues in the CDR3. V shed 0 bases and J shed 2 bases, with 4 bases lying between them. Per the germline V gene, CDR1 is LNHDA and CDR2 is SQIVND (reference sequence). The CDR3 loop is CASSIDRNYGYTF. DNA of the CDR3: TGTGCCAGTAGTATAGACAGAAACTATGGCTACACCTTC.

J is TRBJ1-4 and V is TRBV7-9; D is undetermined. Trimming removed 3 bases from V and 7 bases from J, with 9 bases in between. This CDR3 is built from 13 residues. Looked up from germline, CDR1 is SEHNR and CDR2 is FQNEAQ (reference sequence). As DNA, the CDR3 is TGTGCCAGCAGCTTCGCGCCCCGTGAAAAACTGTTTTTT. As protein: CASSFAPREKLFF.

J is TRBJ1-1 and V is TRBV19; no reliable D call. The CDR3 runs to 15 residues. V lost 6 bases and J 4 bases, leaving 18 bases between the germline ends. Germline-derived CDR1 and CDR2 are LNHDA and SQIVND (reference sequence). The CDR3 sequence is CASSEGFERGTEAFF. CDR3 coding DNA: TGTGCCAGTAGCGAAGGCTTCGAGCGGGGCACTGAAGCTTTCTTT. The complete variable domain, with remaining parts taken from reference TRBV19 and TRBJ1-1, reads DGGITQSPKYLFRKEGQNVTLSCEQNLNHDAMYWYRQDPGQGLRLIYYSQIVNDFQKGDIAEGYSVSREKKESFPLTVTSAQKNPTAFYLCASSEGFERGTEAFFGQGTRLTVV.

This clone turned up a few times. The chain carries TRBV4-2 and TRBJ1-1, with 7 bases that match TRBD1. The germline gives CDR1 LGHNA, CDR2 YNFKEQ. With V trimmed by 4 bases and J by 4 bases, 9 bases remained unmatched. The CDR3 extends over 15 amino acids. CDR3 sequence: CASSPLGGGITEAFF. In nucleotides, the CDR3 is TGTGCCAGCAGCCCCTTAGGAGGGGGCATCACTGAAGCTTTCTTT.